This T cell receptor (beta chain) originates from a study of T-cell memory formation after mild COVID-19. 5'RACE primed at constant segments yielded TCR alpha and TCR beta cDNA libraries bearing sample barcodes and UMIs. TCRdb independently ran MiXCR on the 5' RACE reads; one entry per CDR3 protein. The sample has roughly 86,000 distinct CDR3 sequences; approximately 13% are singletons. Looked up from germline, CDR1 is LGHNA and CDR2 is YNFKEQ. The CDR3 length is 15 residues. The junction had 15 bases not matched to a gene; V was cut back by 8 bases and J by 9 bases. The V gene is TRBV4-2, the J gene TRBJ2-1, with 8 nucleotides matching TRBD2. The clonotype was recovered from an adult woman who had mild COVID-19 (a few samples of this study predate the infection). Cell type and time point are not known. The material sequenced was PBMCs or a T cell subset sorted from them (not recorded which). The CDR3 spells CASRFVSGSSSEQFF. The CDR3 coding sequence is TGTGCCAGCCGCTTTGTGAGCGGGAGCTCTAGTGAGCAGTTCTTC.